These 25 T cell receptor beta chains were sequenced from one sample in a study of cytomegalovirus exposure and HLA in healthy donors. The PCR had 60 Vbeta and 13 Jbeta primers. Sequencing used immunoSEQ multiplex PCR; TCRdb keeps in-frame clones, though not all of them. The sample records roughly 80,000 clones, roughly two thirds being singletons. The specimen sequenced was PBMCs. The receptors come from a woman aged 45-65 years in good health and CMV-seropositive.

The sample holds a few counts of this clone. The rearrangement uses TRBV5-1 and TRBJ1-1, with a possible D match to TRBD1 (5 bases). This CDR3 region has 15 residues. Trimming took off 0 bases at V and 6 bases at J, with 15 bases between the two ends. Germline V gene lookup returns CDR1 SGHRS and CDR2 YFSETQ. CDR3 nucleotide sequence: TGCGCCAGCAGCTTGGAGGGCAGGGAAGGAGCTGAAGCTTTCTTT. It is translated as CASSLEGREGAEAFF.

This clone was seen a single time. The chain joins TRBV11-1 to TRBJ2-1, with TRBD1 matching over 8 bases. This CDR3 comprises 17 residues. The germline gives CDR1 SGHAT, CDR2 FQDESV (reference sequence). The trim removed 3 bases at V and 5 bases at J, leaving 12 bases unmatched. The CDR3 nucleotides are TGTGCCAGCAGCTTTCGGTTCTGGACAGGGAACGACAATGAGCAGTTCTTC. Translation: CASSFRFWTGNDNEQFF.

This chain links TRBV15 with TRBJ1-3; TRBD1 is a possible D gene (5 bases). Germline loops: CDR1 LNHNV, CDR2 YYDKDF (reference sequence). The V end was cut by 5 bases, the J end by 0 bases, with 14 bases between. The CDR3 runs to 16 residues. In DNA, the CDR3 is TGTGCCACCAGCCGCTTCAGGGAAGTCTCTGGAAACACCATATATTTT. This gives the protein CATSRFREVSGNTIYF.

Remarks on this clone: Compared with germline, one end of the junction differs, possibly owing to a read error. The chain links TRBV7-9 to TRBJ2-1; 9 positions match TRBD2. CDR3 length: 18 residues. Germline lookup yields CDR1 SEHNR and CDR2 FQNEAQ (reference sequence). The CDR3 nucleotides read TGTTCCAGCAGCTTAGGAGCAGCGGGGGGCTCCTCCTACAATGAGCAGTTCTTC. It is translated as CSSSLGAAGGSSYNEQFF.

The V gene is TRBV5-4, the J gene TRBJ1-2; TRBD1 matches at 7 bases. V shed 5 bases, J shed 4 bases, and the junction held 2 bases outside the gene matches. The germline gives CDR1 SGHNT, CDR2 YYREEE (reference sequence). This CDR3 spans 12 amino acids. As DNA, the CDR3 is TGTGCCAGCAGAAGGACAGGCTATGGCTACACCTTC. It translates to CASRRTGYGYTF.

J is TRBJ1-4 and V is TRBV7-9; 7 bases agree with TRBD1. Germline-derived CDR1 and CDR2 are SEHNR and FQNEAQ (reference sequence). There are 12 residues in the CDR3. J gave up 14 bases and V 5 bases, and 8 bases lay outside the gene matches. The CDR3 DNA reads TGTGCCAGCAGCATAAGGGACAGCGGGCTGTTTTTT. This encodes CASSIRDSGLFF. Drawing the rest from reference TRBV7-9 and TRBJ1-4, the complete variable domain is DTGVSQNPRHKITKRGQNVTFRCDPISEHNRLYWYRQTLGQGPEFLTYFQNEAQLEKSRLLSDRFSAERPKGSFSTLEIQRTEQGDSAMYLCASSIRDSGLFFGSGTQLSVL.

The chain employs TRBV27 and TRBJ1-4, with a possible D match to TRBD1 (5 bases). This CDR3 is built from 15 residues. Germline V gene data show CDR1 as MNHEY and CDR2 as SMNVEV (reference sequence). Trimming left V 3 bases short and J 0 bases short, with 8 bases between. CDR3 residues: CASSFTGATNEKLFF. DNA of the CDR3: TGTGCCAGCAGTTTCACAGGTGCAACTAATGAAAAACTGTTTTTT.

V and J are TRBV27 and TRBJ2-3, with 7 bases aligning to TRBD2. The CDR3 spans 13 residues. Trimming cost V 5 bases and J 4 bases; bases outside gene matches: 3. The V gene's germline CDR1 is MNHEY and CDR2 SMNVEV (reference sequence). This chain's CDR3 is CASSRGGPDTQYF. The CDR3 nucleotides are TGTGCCAGCAGTCGCGGGGGACCAGATACGCAGTATTTT.

The chain joins TRBV5-1 to TRBJ2-2; D is perhaps TRBD1 (5 bases). CDR3 length: 15 residues. With 0 bases removed from V and 3 bases from J, the gap between germline ends came to 9 bases. Germline loops: CDR1 SGHRS, CDR2 YFSETQ. This CDR3 reads CASSLEGLDTGELFF. For the CDR3, the DNA is TGCGCCAGCAGCTTGGAGGGGTTGGACACCGGGGAGCTGTTTTTT.

The J gene is TRBJ2-7, the V gene TRBV28; 13 nucleotides match TRBD2. V was clipped by 6 bases and J by 6 bases; unmatched bases: 8. This CDR3 spans 15 amino acids. The germline gives CDR1 MDHEN, CDR2 SYDVKM. The CDR3 bases are TGTGCCAGCAGGGGGACTAGCGGGGCCCTAGGCGAGCAGTACGTC. Its protein is CASRGTSGALGEQYV.

This chain joins TRBV28 and TRBJ1-2; D might be TRBD1 (6 bases). Germline V gene sequence: CDR1 MDHEN, CDR2 SYDVKM. The CDR3 sequence is 12 residues long. V was trimmed by 6 bases and J by 8 bases, leaving 13 bases between them. In DNA, the CDR3 is TGTGCCAGCAGCATAAAGGGGGGGGGCTACACCTTC. This gives the protein CASSIKGGGYTF.

The chain couples TRBV9 to TRBJ2-3; perhaps TRBD1 as D (5 bases). Germline CDR1 SGDLS, CDR2 YYNGEE. CDR3 size: 15 residues. V lost 2 bases to trimming and J lost 0 bases, with 10 bases between them. Written as DNA, the CDR3 is TGTGCCAGCAGCGTCCGTCCAGGGAGCACAGATACGCAGTATTTT. Protein product: CASSVRPGSTDTQYF.

The rearrangement uses TRBV7-2 and TRBJ2-1; D not certain. The ends were cut back, 0 bases at V and 0 bases at J, with 6 bases in the middle. CDR1 is SGHTA and CDR2 is FQGNSA in the germline V gene. This CDR3 has 15 residues. CDR3 DNA sequence: TGTGCCAGCAGCTTAGCTATTAGCTCCTACAATGAGCAGTTCTTC. This codes for CASSLAISSYNEQFF.

The J gene is TRBJ1-1, the V gene TRBV5-1, with D unclear. The CDR3 has 13 amino acids. Trimming left V 6 bases short and J 0 bases short, with 9 bases between. Germline V lookup: CDR1 SGHRS, CDR2 YFSETQ. This chain's CDR3 is CASNEGLNTEAFF. The DNA of the CDR3 is TGCGCCAGCAATGAGGGTTTGAACACTGAAGCTTTCTTT.

This sequence joins TRBV5-4 and TRBJ1-1; D gene ambiguous. Looked up from germline, CDR1 is SGHNT and CDR2 is YYREEE (reference sequence). The CDR3 totals 15 residues. The V end lost 4 bases, the J end lost 4 bases, and 17 bases lay between the germline ends. The CDR3 coding sequence is TGTGCCAGCAGCCCCCCTTCCCAACTTTCCACTGAAGCTTTCTTT. It yields the protein CASSPPSQLSTEAFF.

The chain carries TRBV7-2 and TRBJ1-2; D not resolved. The CDR3 loop spans 11 amino acids. V lost 5 bases, J lost 5 bases, and 6 bases lay in between. CDR1 and CDR2 from the germline V gene are SGHTA and FQGNSA. CDR3 loop: CASSPTYGYTF. In DNA form, the CDR3 reads TGTGCCAGCAGCCCCACTTATGGCTACACCTTC. The full variable domain, with the rest looked up from reference TRBV7-2 and TRBJ1-2, is GAGVSQSPSNKVTEKGKDVELRCDPISGHTALYWYRQSLGQGLEFLIYFQGNSAPDKSGLPSDRFSAERTGGSVSTLTIQRTQQEDSAVYLCASSPTYGYTFGSGTRLTVV.

This clone was seen only a few times. The chain has TRBV4-2 and TRBJ2-1; tentatively, D is TRBD1 (6 bases). The V and J ends lost 1 base and 5 bases respectively, with 15 bases between them. The CDR3 extends over 16 amino acids. Germline V lookup: CDR1 LGHNA, CDR2 YNFKEQ. The CDR3 bases are TGTGCCAGCAGCCAAGCAACCGGGACAAATAACAATGAGCAGTTCTTC. Protein product: CASSQATGTNNNEQFF.

The chain combines TRBV9 with TRBJ2-7; the D gene is possibly TRBD1 (5 bases). V gave up 0 bases and J gave up 2 bases, with 9 bases separating them. CDR3 length: 14 residues. The germline CDR1 and CDR2 sequences are SGDLS and YYNGEE. Here the CDR3 reads CASSVGGAAYEQYF. The CDR3 DNA reads TGTGCCAGCAGCGTAGGTGGGGCCGCCTACGAGCAGTACTTC.

The chain joins TRBV5-1 to TRBJ1-5; 8 positions agree with TRBD1. CDR3 size: 16 residues. Per the germline V gene, CDR1 is SGHRS and CDR2 is YFSETQ. V lost 0 bases, J lost 7 bases, and 9 bases stayed unmatched. As DNA, the CDR3 is TGCGCCAGCAGCTTGGAGTCCGGACAGGGTTCCCAGCCCCAGCATTTT. Translation: CASSLESGQGSQPQHF.

This clone was detected only once. The identical CDR3 is also encoded by other nucleotide sequences in the sample. The V gene is TRBV18, the J gene TRBJ1-2, with D possibly being TRBD1 (6 bases). Germline V gives CDR1 KGHSH, CDR2 LQKENI. The CDR3 sequence is 17 residues long. Trimming shortened V by 3 bases and J by 2 bases, and 19 bases separated the two germline ends. The chain's CDR3 is CASSPSPKTGTNYGYTF. CDR3 bases: TGTGCCAGCTCACCTTCCCCTAAGACAGGAACCAACTATGGCTACACCTTC.

The genes are TRBV9 and TRBJ1-1; D is unresolved. V lost 4 bases and J lost 3, with 10 bases in between. The CDR3 runs 13 residues. Germline V gives CDR1 SGDLS, CDR2 YYNGEE. In DNA form, the CDR3 reads TGTGCCAGCAGCCCCAACCCGGACACTGAAGCTTTCTTT. Translated: CASSPNPDTEAFF.

This clone was counted once. This chain connects TRBV6-6 to TRBJ2-3, with 8 nucleotides matching TRBD2. The length of the CDR3 is 16 residues. Germline CDR1 and CDR2: MNHNY and SVGAGI (reference sequence). The ends lost 4 bases at V and 0 bases at J; junction bases unmatched: 6. The CDR3 loop is CASSSFRGGSTDTQYF. DNA for the CDR3: TGTGCCAGCAGTTCGTTCCGGGGGGGTAGCACAGATACGCAGTATTTT.

This clone has a handful of counts. The rearrangement uses TRBV4-2 and TRBJ2-1; a weak D match, TRBD1 (5 bases). This CDR3 comprises 14 residues. CDR1 and CDR2 from the germline V gene are LGHNA and YNFKEQ. V lost 2 bases and J lost 8, with 13 bases in between. Written as DNA, the CDR3 is TGTGCCAGCAGCCAATTCAGGGCCCAAGATGAGCAGTTCTTC. This sequence encodes CASSQFRAQDEQFF.

The CDR3 here is CASSLTDSKNIQYF. Here the CDR3 DNA reads TGTGCCAGCAGCTTAACGGACTCAAAAAACATTCAGTACTTC. The chain joins TRBV7-2 to TRBJ2-4; perhaps TRBD2 as D (5 bases). This CDR3 is 14 amino acids long. Trimming took 2 bases from V and 4 from J, leaving 9 bases between them. In germline, CDR1 is SGHTA, CDR2 FQGNSA.

In DNA form, the CDR3 reads TGCGCCAGCAGCTTGGCACCGACAGCCTACGAGCAGTACTTC. Protein sequence: CASSLAPTAYEQYF. This chain joins TRBV5-1 and TRBJ2-5; D may be TRBD1 (5 bases). The DNA end is a closer match to TRBJ2-7, so the J assignment may be wrong. The length of the CDR3 is 14 residues. Germline V gene data show CDR1 as SGHRS and CDR2 as YFSETQ.